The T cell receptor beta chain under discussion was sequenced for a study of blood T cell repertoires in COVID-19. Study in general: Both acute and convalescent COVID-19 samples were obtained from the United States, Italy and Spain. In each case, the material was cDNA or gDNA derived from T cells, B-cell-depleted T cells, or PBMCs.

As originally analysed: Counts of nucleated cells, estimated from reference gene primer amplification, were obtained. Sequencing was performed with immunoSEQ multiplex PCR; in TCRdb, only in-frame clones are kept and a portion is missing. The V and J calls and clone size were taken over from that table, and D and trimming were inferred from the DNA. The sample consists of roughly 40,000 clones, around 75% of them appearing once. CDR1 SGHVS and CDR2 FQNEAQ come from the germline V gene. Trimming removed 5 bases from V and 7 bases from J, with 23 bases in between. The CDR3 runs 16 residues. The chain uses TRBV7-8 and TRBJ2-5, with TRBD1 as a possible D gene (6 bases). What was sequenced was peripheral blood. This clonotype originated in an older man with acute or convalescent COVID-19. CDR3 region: CASSTRQAYTSWTQYF. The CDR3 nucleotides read TGTGCCAGCAGCACCCGACAGGCGTACACCTCATGGACCCAGTACTTC.